Below are 5 T cell receptor beta chains sequenced from a single sample in a study of cytomegalovirus exposure and HLA in healthy donors. PCR was performed using 60 Vbeta and 13 Jbeta primers. Produced via immunoSEQ multiplex PCR; TCRdb's table is partial and in-frame only. The sample holds about 210,000 clones, about 80% seen once. The source material was PBMCs. These receptors originate from a male donor in good health and CMV-seronegative.

Concerning this clone itself: Different DNA sequences within this sample yield the same CDR3. The chain links TRBV7-9 to TRBJ2-3; possible D gene TRBD1, 5 bases. The CDR3 contains 15 residues. V was trimmed by 1 base and J by 3 bases, leaving 11 bases between them. Germline V CDR1 and CDR2: SEHNR, FQNEAQ (reference sequence). CDR3 amino acids: CASSLGQGGTDTQYF. The CDR3 coding sequence is TGTGCCAGCAGCTTAGGGCAGGGTGGAACAGATACGCAGTATTTT.

V and J are TRBV6-5 and TRBJ1-1, with 9 bases matching TRBD1. The CDR3 loop spans 15 amino acids. The V gene end was trimmed by 2 bases and the J gene end by 2 bases; junction bases not matched to a gene: 3. Germline loops: CDR1 MNHEY, CDR2 SVGAGI. CDR3 nucleotide sequence: TGTGCCAGCAGTTACCGGGACAGGGTCAACACTGAAGCTTTCTTT. As protein: CASSYRDRVNTEAFF.

The chain couples TRBV14 to TRBJ2-4, with 8 bases lining up with TRBD1. Losses at the gene ends were 2 bases for V and 0 bases for J; bases not matched to a gene: 9. Germline V gives CDR1 SGHDN, CDR2 FVKESK. This CDR3 is built from 18 residues. Written as DNA, the CDR3 is TGTGCCAGCAGCCAAAGGGTTGGGACAGGATTAGCCAAAAACATTCAGTACTTC. It encodes CASSQRVGTGLAKNIQYF.

The chain uses TRBV4-3 and TRBJ2-3; D is unresolved. V was cut by 1 base and J by 2 bases, with 10 bases left in between. Germline CDR1 is LGHNA and CDR2 is YSLEER. The CDR3 is 15 amino acids. The CDR3 loop is CASSQGRRLTDTQYF. DNA of the CDR3: TGCGCCAGCAGCCAAGGGCGCAGGCTCACAGATACGCAGTATTTT.

This sequence joins TRBV18 and TRBJ1-6; 8 bases line up with TRBD1. The CDR3 has 14 residues. V dropped 5 bases and J dropped 8; count of bases not matched to a gene: 5. CDR1 and CDR2 (germline): KGHSH, LQKENI. The CDR3 DNA reads TGTGCCAGCTCATCGACAGGGGCCGATTCACCCCTCCACTTT. Translated: CASSSTGADSPLHF.